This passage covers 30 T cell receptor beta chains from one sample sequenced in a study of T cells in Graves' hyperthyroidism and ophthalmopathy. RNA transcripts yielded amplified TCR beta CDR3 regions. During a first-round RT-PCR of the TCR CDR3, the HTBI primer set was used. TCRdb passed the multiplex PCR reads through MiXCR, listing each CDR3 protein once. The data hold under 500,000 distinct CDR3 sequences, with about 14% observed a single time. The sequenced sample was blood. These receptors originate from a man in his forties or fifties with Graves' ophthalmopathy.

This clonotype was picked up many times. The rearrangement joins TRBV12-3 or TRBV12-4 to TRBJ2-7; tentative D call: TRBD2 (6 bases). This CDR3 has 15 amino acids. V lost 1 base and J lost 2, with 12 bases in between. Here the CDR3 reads CASSLGGNNPYEQYF. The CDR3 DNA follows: TGTGCCAGCAGTTTAGGCGGGAACAACCCCTACGAGCAGTACTTC.

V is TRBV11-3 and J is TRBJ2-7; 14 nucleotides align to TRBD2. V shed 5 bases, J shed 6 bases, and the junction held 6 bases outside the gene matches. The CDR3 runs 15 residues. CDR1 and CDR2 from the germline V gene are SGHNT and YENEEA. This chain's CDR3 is CASSAGTSGSLEQYF. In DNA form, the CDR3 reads TGTGCCAGCAGCGCAGGGACTAGCGGGAGTCTCGAGCAGTACTTC.

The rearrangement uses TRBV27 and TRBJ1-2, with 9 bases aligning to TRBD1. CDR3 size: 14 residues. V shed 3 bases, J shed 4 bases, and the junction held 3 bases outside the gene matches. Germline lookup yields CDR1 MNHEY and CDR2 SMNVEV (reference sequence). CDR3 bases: TGTGCCAGCAGTTTCGGACAGGGGTTCTATGGCTACACCTTC. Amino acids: CASSFGQGFYGYTF.

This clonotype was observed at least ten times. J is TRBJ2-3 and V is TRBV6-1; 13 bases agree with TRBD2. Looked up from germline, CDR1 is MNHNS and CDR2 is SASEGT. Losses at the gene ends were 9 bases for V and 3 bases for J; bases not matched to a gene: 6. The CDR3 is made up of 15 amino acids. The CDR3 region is CASWTSGSFTDTQYF. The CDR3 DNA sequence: TGTGCCAGTTGGACTAGCGGGAGTTTTACAGATACGCAGTATTTT.

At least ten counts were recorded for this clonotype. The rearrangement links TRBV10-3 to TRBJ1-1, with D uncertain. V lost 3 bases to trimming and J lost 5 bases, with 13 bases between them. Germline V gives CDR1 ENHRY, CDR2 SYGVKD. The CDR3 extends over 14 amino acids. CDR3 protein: CAISERRVETEAFF. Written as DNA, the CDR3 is TGTGCCATCAGTGAAAGGAGGGTTGAAACTGAAGCTTTCTTT.

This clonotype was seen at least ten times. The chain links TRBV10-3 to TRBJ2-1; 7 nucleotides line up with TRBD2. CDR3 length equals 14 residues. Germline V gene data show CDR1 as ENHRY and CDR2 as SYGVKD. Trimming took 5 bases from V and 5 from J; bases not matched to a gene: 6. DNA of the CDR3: TGTGCCATCAGTCCTAGCGGTTCTAACAATGAGCAGTTCTTC. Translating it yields CAISPSGSNNEQFF.

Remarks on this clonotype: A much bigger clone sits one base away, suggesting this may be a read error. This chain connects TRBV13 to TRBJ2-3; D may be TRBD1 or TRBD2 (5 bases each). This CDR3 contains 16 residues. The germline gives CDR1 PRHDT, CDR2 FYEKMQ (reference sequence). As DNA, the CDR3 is TGTGCCAGCAGCCCCGCCCGAGGGACGGCCACAGGTACGCAGTATTTT. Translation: CASSPARGTATGTQYF.

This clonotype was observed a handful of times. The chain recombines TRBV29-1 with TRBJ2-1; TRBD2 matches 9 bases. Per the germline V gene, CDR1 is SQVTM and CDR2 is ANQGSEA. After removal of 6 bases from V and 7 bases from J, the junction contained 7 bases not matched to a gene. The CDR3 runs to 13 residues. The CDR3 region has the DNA TGCAGCGTAGTTAGCGGGAGTGTTAATGAGCAGTTCTTC. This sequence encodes CSVVSGSVNEQFF.

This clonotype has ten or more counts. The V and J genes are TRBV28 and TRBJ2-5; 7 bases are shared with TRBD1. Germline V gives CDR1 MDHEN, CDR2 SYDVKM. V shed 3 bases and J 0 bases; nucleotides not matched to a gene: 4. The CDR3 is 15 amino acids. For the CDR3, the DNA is TGTGCCAGCAGTTTGCCGGGACAGTACCAAGAGACCCAGTACTTC. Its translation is CASSLPGQYQETQYF.

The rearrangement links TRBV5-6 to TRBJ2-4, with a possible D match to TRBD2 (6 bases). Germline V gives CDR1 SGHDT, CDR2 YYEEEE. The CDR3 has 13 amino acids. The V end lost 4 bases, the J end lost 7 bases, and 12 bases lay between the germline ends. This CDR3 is CASSAGGFNIQYF. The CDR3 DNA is TGTGCCAGCAGCGCCGGGGGTTTTAACATTCAGTACTTC.

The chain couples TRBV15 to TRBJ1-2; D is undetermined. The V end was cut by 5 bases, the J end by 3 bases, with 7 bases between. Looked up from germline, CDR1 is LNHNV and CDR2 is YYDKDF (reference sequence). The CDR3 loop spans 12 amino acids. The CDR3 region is CATSLPDYGYTF. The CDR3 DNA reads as TGTGCCACCAGCTTACCAGACTATGGCTACACCTTC.

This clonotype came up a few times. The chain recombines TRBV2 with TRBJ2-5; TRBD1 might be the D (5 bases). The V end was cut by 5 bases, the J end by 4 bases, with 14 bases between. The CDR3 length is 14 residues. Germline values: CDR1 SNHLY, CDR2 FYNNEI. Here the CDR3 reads CASSWGPGIETQYF. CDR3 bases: TGTGCCAGCAGTTGGGGCCCAGGAATAGAGACCCAGTACTTC.

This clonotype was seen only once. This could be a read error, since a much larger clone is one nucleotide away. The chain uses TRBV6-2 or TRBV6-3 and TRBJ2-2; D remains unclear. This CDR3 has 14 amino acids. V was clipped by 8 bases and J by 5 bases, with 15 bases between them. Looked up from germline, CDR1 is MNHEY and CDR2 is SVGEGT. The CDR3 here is CASDLGYGTGELFF. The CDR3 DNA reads TGTGCCAGCGATTTGGGCTATGGAACCGGGGAGCTGTTTTTT.

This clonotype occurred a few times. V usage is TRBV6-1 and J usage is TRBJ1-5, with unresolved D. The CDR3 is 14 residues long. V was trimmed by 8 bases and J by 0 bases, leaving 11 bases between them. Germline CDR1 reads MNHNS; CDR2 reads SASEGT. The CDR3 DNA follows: TGTGCCAGCGCTGACACGTATAGCAATCAGCCCCAGCATTTT. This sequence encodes CASADTYSNQPQHF.

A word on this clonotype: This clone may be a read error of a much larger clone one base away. CDR3 DNA: TGTGCCAGCCGCGGGGACTGCGAGCAGTACTTC. This gives the protein CASRGDCEQYF. V and J are TRBV2 and TRBJ2-7; D may be TRBD2 (6 bases). The CDR3 contains 11 residues. V shed 8 bases and J shed 6 bases, with 11 bases lying between them. The germline CDR1 and CDR2 sequences are SNHLY and FYNNEI.

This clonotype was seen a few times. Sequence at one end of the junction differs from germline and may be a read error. This CDR3 reads CAISQGQIAYEQYF. DNA of the CDR3: TGCGCCATCAGCCAAGGACAGATCGCCTACGAGCAGTACTTC. J is TRBJ2-7 and V is TRBV4-1; TRBD1 is a possible D gene (6 bases). This CDR3 comprises 14 residues. The germline V gene encodes CDR1 MGHRA and CDR2 YSYEKL.

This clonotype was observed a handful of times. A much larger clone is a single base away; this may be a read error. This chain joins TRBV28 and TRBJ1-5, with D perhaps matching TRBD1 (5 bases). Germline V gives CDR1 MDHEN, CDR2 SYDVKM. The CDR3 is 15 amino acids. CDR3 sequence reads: CASSPRGGSNQPRHF. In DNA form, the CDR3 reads TGTGCCAGCAGTCCGAGGGGCGGCAGCAATCAGCCCCGGCATTTT.

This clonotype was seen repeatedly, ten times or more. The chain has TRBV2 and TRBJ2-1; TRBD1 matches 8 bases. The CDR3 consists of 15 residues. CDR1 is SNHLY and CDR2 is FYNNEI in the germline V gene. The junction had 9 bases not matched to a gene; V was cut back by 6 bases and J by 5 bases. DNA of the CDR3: TGTGCCAGCAGGACTGGACAGGGCGGCCACAATGAGCAGTTCTTC. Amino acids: CASRTGQGGHNEQFF. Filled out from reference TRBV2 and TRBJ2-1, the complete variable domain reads EPEVTQTPSHQVTQMGQEVILRCVPISNHLYFYWYRQILGQKVEFLVSFYNNEISEKSEIFDDQFSVERPDGSNFTLKIRSTKLEDSAMYFCASRTGQGGHNEQFFGPGTRLTVL.

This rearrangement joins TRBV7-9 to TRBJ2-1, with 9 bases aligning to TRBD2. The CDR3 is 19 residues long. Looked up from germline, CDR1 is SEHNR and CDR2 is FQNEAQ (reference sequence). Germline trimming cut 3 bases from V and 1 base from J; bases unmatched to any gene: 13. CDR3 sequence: CASSLRLLGGRASYNEQFF. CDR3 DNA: TGTGCCAGCAGCTTGAGGTTGCTGGGCGGGAGGGCATCCTACAATGAGCAGTTCTTC.

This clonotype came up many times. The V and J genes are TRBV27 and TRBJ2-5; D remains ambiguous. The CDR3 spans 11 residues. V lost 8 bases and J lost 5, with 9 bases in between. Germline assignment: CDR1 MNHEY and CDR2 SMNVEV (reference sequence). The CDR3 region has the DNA TGTGCCAGCGGCAAAGGGGAGACCCAGTACTTC. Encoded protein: CASGKGETQYF.

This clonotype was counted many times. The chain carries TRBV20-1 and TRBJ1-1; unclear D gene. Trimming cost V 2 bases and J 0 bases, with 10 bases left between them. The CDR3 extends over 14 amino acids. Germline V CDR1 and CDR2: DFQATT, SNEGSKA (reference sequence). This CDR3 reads CSARNSLMNTEAFF. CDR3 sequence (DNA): TGCAGTGCTAGAAACAGCCTCATGAACACTGAAGCTTTCTTT.

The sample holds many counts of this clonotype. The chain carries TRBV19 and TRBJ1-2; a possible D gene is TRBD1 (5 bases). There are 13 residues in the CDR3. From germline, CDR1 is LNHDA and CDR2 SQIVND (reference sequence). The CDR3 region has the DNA TGTGCTACCTCACCACGGGACTGGAGTGGCTACACCTTC. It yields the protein CATSPRDWSGYTF.

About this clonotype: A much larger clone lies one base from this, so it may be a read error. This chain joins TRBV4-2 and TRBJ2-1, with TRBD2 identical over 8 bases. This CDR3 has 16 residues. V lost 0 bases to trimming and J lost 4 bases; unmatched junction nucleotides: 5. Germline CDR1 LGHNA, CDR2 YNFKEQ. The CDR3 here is CASSQDWSGRYNEQFF. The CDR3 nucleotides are TGTGCCAGCAGCCAAGACTGGAGCGGGAGATACAATGAGCAGTTCTTC.

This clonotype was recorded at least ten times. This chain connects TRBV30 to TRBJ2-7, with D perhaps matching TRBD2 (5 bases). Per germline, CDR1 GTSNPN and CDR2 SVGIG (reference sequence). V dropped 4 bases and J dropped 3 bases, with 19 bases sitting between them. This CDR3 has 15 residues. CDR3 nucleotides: TGTGCCTGGAACCAAGGAGGCAGGCCATTCTACGAGCAGTACTTC. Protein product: CAWNQGGRPFYEQYF.

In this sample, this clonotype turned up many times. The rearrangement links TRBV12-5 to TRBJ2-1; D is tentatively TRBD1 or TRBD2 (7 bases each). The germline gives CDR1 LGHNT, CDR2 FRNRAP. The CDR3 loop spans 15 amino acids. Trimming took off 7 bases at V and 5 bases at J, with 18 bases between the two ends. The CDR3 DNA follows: TGTGCTAGTGCCCGAGCGGGACAGATGAACAATGAGCAGTTCTTC. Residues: CASARAGQMNNEQFF.

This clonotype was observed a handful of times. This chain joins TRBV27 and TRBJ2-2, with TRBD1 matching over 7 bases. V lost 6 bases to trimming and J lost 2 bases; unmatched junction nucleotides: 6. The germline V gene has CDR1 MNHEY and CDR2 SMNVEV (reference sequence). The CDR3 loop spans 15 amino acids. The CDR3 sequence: CASRPQGYNTGELFF. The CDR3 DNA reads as TGTGCCAGCAGACCACAGGGGTACAACACCGGGGAGCTGTTTTTT.

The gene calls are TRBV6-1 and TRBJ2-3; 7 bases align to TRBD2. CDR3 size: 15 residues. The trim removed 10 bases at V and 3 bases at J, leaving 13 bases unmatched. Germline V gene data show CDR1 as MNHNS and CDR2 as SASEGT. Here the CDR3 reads CANTGEGGITDTQYF. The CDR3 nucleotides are TGTGCCAACACGGGGGAGGGAGGGATAACAGATACGCAGTATTTT.

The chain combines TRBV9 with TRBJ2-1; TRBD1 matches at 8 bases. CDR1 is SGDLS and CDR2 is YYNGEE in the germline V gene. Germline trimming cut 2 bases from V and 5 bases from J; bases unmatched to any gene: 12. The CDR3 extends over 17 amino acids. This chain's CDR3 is CASSVGGQGTNHNEQFF. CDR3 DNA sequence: TGTGCCAGCAGCGTGGGAGGACAGGGTACGAACCACAATGAGCAGTTCTTC. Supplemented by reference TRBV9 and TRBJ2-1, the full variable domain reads DSGVTQTPKHLITATGQRVTLRCSPRSGDLSVYWYQQSLDQGLQFLIQYYNGEERAKGNILERFSAQQFPDLHSELNLSSLELGDSALYFCASSVGGQGTNHNEQFFGPGTRLTVL.

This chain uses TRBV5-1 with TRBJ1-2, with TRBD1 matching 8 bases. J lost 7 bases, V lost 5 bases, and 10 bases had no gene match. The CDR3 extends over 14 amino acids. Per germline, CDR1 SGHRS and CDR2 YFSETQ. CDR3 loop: CASRPAGQGVGYTF. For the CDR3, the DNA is TGCGCCAGCAGGCCAGCAGGACAGGGCGTTGGCTACACCTTC.

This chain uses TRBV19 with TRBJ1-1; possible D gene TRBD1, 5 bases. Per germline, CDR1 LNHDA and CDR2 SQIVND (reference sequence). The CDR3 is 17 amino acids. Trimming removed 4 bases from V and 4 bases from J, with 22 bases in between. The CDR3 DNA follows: TGTGCCAGTAGTACACCGGCGAGAAGGGGAGTGGGCACTGAAGCTTTCTTT. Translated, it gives CASSTPARRGVGTEAFF.